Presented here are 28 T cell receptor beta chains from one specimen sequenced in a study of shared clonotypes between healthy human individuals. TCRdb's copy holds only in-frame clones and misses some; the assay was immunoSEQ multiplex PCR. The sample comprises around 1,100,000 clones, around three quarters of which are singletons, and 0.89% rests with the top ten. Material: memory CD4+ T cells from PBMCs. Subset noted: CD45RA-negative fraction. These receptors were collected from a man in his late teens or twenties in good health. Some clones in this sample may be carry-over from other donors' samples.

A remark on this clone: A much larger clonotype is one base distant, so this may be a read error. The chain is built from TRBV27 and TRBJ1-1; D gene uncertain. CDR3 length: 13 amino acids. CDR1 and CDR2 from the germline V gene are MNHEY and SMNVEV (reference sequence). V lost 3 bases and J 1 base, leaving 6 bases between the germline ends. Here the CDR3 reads CASSLNGNTEAFF. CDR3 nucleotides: TGTGCCAGCAGTTTGAACGGGAACACTGAAGCTTTCTTT.

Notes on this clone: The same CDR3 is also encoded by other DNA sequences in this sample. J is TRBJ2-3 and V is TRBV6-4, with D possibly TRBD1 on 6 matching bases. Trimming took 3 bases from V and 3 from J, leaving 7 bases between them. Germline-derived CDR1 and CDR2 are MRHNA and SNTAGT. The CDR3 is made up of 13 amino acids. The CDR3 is CASSEQGTDTQYF. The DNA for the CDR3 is TGTGCCAGCAGTGAACAGGGTACAGATACGCAGTATTTT.

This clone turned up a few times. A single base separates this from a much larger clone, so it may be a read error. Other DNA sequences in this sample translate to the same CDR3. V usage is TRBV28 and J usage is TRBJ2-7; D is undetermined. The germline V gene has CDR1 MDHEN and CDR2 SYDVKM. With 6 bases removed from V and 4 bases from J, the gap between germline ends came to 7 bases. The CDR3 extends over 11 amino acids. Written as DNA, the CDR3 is TGTGCCAGCAGCCGCGGATACGAGCAGTACTTC. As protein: CASSRGYEQYF.

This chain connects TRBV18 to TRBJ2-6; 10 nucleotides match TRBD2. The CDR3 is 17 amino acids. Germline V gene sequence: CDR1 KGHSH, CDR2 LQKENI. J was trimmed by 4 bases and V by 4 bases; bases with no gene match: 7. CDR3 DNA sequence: TGTGCCAGCTCACAACAAGGACTAGCGGAGGGGGCCAACGTCCTGACTTTC. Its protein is CASSQQGLAEGANVLTF.

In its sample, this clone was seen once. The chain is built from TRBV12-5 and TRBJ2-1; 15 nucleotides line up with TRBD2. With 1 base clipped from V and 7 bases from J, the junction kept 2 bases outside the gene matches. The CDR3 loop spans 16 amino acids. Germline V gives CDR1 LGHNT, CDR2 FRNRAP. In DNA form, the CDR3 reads TGTGCTAGTGGTTTGGGGACTAGCGGGAGGGTTAATGAGCAGTTCTTC. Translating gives CASGLGTSGRVNEQFF.

CDR3 DNA sequence: TGTGCCTGGAGTGTACTAACAGATACGCAGTATTTT. It translates to CAWSVLTDTQYF. The chain recombines TRBV30 with TRBJ2-3, with D unresolved. V lost 0 bases and J lost 3, with 4 bases in between. The germline V gene has CDR1 GTSNPN and CDR2 SVGIG (reference sequence). CDR3 length: 12 amino acids.

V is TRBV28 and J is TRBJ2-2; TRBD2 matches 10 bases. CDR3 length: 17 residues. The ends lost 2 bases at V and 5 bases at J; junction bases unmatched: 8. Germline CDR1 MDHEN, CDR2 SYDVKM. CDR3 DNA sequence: TGTGCCAGCAGTTTACCAAGCGGGAGGGCTTGGACCGGGGAGCTGTTTTTT. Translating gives CASSLPSGRAWTGELFF.

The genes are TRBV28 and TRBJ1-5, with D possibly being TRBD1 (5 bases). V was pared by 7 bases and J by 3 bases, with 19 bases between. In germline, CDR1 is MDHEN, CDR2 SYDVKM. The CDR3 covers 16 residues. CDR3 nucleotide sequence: TGTGCCAGCACCCAATGGCAGGGAATGTCCAATCAGCCCCAGCATTTT. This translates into CASTQWQGMSNQPQHF.

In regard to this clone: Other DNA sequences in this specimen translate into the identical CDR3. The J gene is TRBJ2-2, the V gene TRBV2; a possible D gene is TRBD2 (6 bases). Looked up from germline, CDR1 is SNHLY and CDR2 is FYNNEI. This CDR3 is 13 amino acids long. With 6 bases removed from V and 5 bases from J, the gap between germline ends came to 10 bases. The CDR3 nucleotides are TGTGCCAGCAGCGTAAGCGGGACCGGGGAGCTGTTTTTT. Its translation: CASSVSGTGELFF.

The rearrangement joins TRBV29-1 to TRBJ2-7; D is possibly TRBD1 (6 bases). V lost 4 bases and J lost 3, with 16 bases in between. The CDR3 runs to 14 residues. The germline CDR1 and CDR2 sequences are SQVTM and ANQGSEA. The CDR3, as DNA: TGCAGCGTTGCTCCTTCCCCACAGGGCTACGAGCAGTACTTC. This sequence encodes CSVAPSPQGYEQYF.

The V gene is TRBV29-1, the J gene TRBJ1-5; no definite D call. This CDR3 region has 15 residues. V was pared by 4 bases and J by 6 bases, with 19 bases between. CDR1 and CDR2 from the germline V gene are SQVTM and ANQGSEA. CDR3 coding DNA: TGCAGCGTTGCTTTTGCAGCGGGTGACGGTCAGCCCCAGCATTTT. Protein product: CSVAFAAGDGQPQHF.

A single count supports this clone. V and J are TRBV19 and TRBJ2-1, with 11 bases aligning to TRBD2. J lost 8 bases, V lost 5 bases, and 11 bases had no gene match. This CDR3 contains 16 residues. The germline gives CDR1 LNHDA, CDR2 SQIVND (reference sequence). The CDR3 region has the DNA TGTGCCAGTAGTCTACGACGGCTAGCGGGAGGCGATGAGCAGTTCTTC. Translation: CASSLRRLAGGDEQFF.

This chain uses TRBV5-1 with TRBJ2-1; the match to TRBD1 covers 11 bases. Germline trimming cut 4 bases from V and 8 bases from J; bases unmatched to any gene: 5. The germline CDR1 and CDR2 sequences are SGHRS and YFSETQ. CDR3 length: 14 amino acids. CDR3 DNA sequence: TGCGCCAGCAGCCATGGACAGGGGGCGGATGAGCAGTTCTTC. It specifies CASSHGQGADEQFF.

This CDR3 is CASSYRAGPTGETQYF. In DNA, the CDR3 is TGTGCCAGCAGTTACAGGGCAGGCCCTACGGGAGAGACCCAGTACTTC. The chain combines TRBV6-5 with TRBJ2-5; D is uncertain. V lost 2 bases and J 4 bases, leaving 17 bases between the germline ends. Germline V CDR1 and CDR2: MNHEY, SVGAGI. The CDR3 covers 16 residues.

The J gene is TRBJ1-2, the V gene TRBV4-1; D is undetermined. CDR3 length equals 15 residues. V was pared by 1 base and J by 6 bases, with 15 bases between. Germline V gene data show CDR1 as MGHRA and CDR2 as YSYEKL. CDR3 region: CASSQGWAGLDGYTF. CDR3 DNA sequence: TGCGCCAGCAGCCAAGGATGGGCAGGCTTGGATGGCTACACCTTC.

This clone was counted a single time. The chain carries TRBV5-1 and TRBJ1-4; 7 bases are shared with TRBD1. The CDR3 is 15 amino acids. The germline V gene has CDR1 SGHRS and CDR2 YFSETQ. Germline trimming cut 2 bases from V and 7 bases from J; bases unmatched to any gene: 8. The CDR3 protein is CASSFRQGGFEKLFF. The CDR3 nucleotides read TGCGCCAGCAGCTTTCGCCAGGGGGGCTTTGAAAAACTGTTTTTT.

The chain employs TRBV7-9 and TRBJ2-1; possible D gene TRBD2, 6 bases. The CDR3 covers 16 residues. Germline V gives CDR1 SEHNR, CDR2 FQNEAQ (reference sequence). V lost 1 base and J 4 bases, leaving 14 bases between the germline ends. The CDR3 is CASSLVSGLSYNEQFF. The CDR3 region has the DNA TGTGCCAGCAGCTTAGTTAGCGGCCTTAGTTACAATGAGCAGTTCTTC. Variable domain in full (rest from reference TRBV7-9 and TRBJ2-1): DTGVSQNPRHKITKRGQNVTFRCDPISEHNRLYWYRQTLGQGPEFLTYFQNEAQLEKSRLLSDRFSAERPKGSFSTLEIQRTEQGDSAMYLCASSLVSGLSYNEQFFGPGTRLTVL.

CDR3 sequence (DNA): TGCGCCAGCAGCCTTGGCCTCCCCGGGGAGCTGTTTTTT. Protein: CASSLGLPGELFF. This chain links TRBV5-1 with TRBJ2-2, with unresolved D. Looked up from germline, CDR1 is SGHRS and CDR2 is YFSETQ. This CDR3 has 13 residues. The V gene lost 4 bases and the J gene lost 6 bases, with 10 bases spanning the gap.

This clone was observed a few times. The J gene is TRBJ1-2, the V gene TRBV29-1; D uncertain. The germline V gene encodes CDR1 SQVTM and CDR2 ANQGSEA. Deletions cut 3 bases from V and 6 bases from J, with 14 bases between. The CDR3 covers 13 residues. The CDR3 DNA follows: TGCAGCGTTGAGGAGGGAATCAAGGATGGCTACACCTTC. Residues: CSVEEGIKDGYTF.

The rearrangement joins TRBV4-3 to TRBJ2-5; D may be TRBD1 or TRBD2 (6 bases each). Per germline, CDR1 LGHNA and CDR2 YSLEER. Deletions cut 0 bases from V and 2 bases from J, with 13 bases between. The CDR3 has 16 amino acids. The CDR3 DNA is TGCGCCAGCAGCCAAGAGTGGGGGGCACAACAAGAGACCCAGTACTTC. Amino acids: CASSQEWGAQQETQYF.

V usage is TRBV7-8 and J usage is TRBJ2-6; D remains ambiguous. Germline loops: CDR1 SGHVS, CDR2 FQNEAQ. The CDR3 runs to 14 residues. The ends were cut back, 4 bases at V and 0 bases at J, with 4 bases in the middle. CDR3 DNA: TGTGCCAGCAGCTGGGACTCTGGGGCCAACGTCCTGACTTTC. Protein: CASSWDSGANVLTF.

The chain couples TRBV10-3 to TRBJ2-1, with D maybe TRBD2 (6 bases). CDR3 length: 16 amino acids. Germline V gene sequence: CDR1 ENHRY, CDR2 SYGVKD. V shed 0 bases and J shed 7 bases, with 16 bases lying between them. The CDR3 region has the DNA TGTGCCATCAGTGAGTCTGCGGGGAGTTTAAATAATGAGCAGTTCTTC. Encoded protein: CAISESAGSLNNEQFF.

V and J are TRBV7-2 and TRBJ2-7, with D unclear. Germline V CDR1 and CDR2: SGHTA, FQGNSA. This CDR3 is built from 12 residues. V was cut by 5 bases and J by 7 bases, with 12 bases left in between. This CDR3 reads CASSISIREQYF. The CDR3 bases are TGTGCCAGCAGCATATCAATCCGGGAGCAGTACTTC.

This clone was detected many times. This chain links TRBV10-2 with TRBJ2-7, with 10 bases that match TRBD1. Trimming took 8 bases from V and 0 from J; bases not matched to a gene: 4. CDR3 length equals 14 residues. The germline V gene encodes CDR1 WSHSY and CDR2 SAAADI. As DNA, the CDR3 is TGCGCCAGCTTGGACAGGGGGAGCTCCTACGAGCAGTACTTC. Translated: CASLDRGSSYEQYF.

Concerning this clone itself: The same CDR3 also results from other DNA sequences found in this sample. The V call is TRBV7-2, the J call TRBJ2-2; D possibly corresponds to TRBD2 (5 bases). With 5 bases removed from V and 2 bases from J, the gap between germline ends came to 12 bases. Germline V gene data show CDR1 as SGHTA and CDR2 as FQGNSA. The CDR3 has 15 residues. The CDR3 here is CASSLGLGNTGELFF. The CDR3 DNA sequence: TGTGCCAGCAGCCTCGGACTCGGAAACACCGGGGAGCTGTTTTTT.

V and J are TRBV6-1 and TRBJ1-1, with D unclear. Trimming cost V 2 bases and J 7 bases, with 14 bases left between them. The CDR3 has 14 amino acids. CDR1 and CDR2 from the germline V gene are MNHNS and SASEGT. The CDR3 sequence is CASSEHILPDEAFF. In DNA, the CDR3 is TGTGCCAGCAGTGAACACATACTTCCAGATGAAGCTTTCTTT.

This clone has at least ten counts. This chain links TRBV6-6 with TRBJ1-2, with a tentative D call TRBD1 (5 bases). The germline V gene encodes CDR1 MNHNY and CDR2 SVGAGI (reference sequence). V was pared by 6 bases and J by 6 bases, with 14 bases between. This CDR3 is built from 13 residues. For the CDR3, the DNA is TGTGCCAGCAGGATCAGGGATTTGGATGGCTACACCTTC. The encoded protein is CASRIRDLDGYTF.

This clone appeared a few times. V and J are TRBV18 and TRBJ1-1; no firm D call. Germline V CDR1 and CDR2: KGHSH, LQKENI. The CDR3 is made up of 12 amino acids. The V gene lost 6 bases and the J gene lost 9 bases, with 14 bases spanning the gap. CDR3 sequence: CASSYGGSQAFF. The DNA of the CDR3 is TGTGCCAGCTCTTATGGTGGGTCCCAAGCTTTCTTT.